These 21 T cell receptor beta chains were sequenced from one sample in a study of blood T cell repertoires in COVID-19. Data came from immunoSEQ multiplex PCR; TCRdb stores just in-frame clones and leaves some out. Among 130,000 to 150,000 clones listed, about 88% were seen once. Input material: peripheral blood. These receptors were obtained from a human donor with acute or convalescent COVID-19. The donor label of this sample is uncertain.

The chain joins TRBV4-3 to TRBJ1-5; 8 positions match TRBD1. Germline trimming cut 0 bases from V and 1 base from J; bases unmatched to any gene: 5. Germline lookup yields CDR1 LGHNA and CDR2 YSLEER. This CDR3 is built from 17 residues. The chain's CDR3 is CASSQDFYRGSNQPQHF. The DNA of the CDR3 is TGCGCCAGCAGCCAAGATTTCTACAGGGGGAGCAATCAGCCCCAGCATTTT.

V and J are TRBV28 and TRBJ2-2; unclear D gene. There are 13 residues in the CDR3. Trimming cost V 3 bases and J 3 bases, with 5 bases left between them. Germline-derived CDR1 and CDR2 are MDHEN and SYDVKM. CDR3 amino acids: CASSFPDTGELFF. The CDR3 DNA reads TGTGCCAGCAGTTTTCCAGACACCGGGGAGCTGTTTTTT.

This clone occurred a few times. The gene calls are TRBV11-3 and TRBJ1-1; D gene unclear. V was trimmed by 6 bases and J by 7 bases, leaving 12 bases between them. The CDR3 sequence is 12 residues long. Germline lookup yields CDR1 SGHNT and CDR2 YENEEA. The CDR3, as DNA: TGTGCCAGCAGGGCGAACGGGGATGAAGCTTTCTTT. This translates into CASRANGDEAFF.

The chain recombines TRBV7-2 with TRBJ2-7; weak D call: TRBD2 (6 bases). This CDR3 has 14 amino acids. CDR1 and CDR2 from the germline V gene are SGHTA and FQGNSA. The V gene lost 2 bases and the J gene lost 3 bases, with 11 bases spanning the gap. CDR3 amino acids: CASSLSTGVYEQYF. CDR3 DNA: TGTGCCAGCAGCTTATCCACGGGAGTCTACGAGCAGTACTTC.

This clone was seen just once. This chain links TRBV5-4 with TRBJ1-6, with D possibly TRBD1 on 5 matching bases. V was clipped by 0 bases and J by 6 bases, with 7 bases between them. This CDR3 is built from 14 residues. Germline assignment: CDR1 SGHNT and CDR2 YYREEE (reference sequence). The CDR3 is CASSLGQSNSPLHF. CDR3 nucleotides: TGTGCCAGCAGCTTGGGACAGAGTAATTCACCCCTCCACTTT.

This chain uses TRBV3-1 (or the pseudogene TRBV3-2) with TRBJ2-3; 9 nucleotides agree with TRBD2. CDR1 and CDR2 from the germline V gene are LGHDT and YNNKEL (reference sequence). V gave up 0 bases and J gave up 0 bases; unmatched junction bases: 13. This CDR3 has 20 amino acids. CDR3 sequence (DNA): TGTGCCAGCAGCCAAGATCGGGTCTGGCGGGGGGGCTTTAGCACAGATACGCAGTATTTT. This sequence encodes CASSQDRVWRGGFSTDTQYF.

The chain combines TRBV19 with TRBJ1-5, with 9 bases matching TRBD1. This CDR3 contains 15 residues. V lost 5 bases and J lost 4; bases outside the gene matches: 6. Germline V gives CDR1 LNHDA, CDR2 SQIVND (reference sequence). The CDR3 spells CASSSSGTGNQPQHF. The DNA of the CDR3 is TGTGCCAGTAGTTCTTCCGGGACAGGGAATCAGCCCCAGCATTTT.

The chain recombines TRBV6-5 with TRBJ2-1, with 7 bases aligning to TRBD2. This CDR3 spans 15 amino acids. CDR1 is MNHEY, CDR2 SVGAGI, per germline. The trim removed 6 bases at V and 4 bases at J, leaving 9 bases unmatched. The CDR3 nucleotides are TGTGCCAGCAGCTCACTAGCGACCACTTACAATGAGCAGTTCTTC. Its protein product is CASSSLATTYNEQFF.

This clone has just a few counts. The rearrangement uses TRBV20-1 and TRBJ2-5; 9 nucleotides line up with TRBD2. This CDR3 has 16 amino acids. Losses at the gene ends were 3 bases for V and 0 bases for J; bases not matched to a gene: 8. Germline V gene sequence: CDR1 DFQATT, CDR2 SNEGSKA (reference sequence). DNA for the CDR3: TGCAGTGCTAGTATGAGCGGGGGGCAGTACCAAGAGACCCAGTACTTC. As protein: CSASMSGGQYQETQYF.

This sequence joins TRBV7-3 and TRBJ2-1; TRBD2 might be the D (5 bases). CDR1 is SGHTA and CDR2 is FQGTGA in the germline V gene. V was trimmed by 2 bases and J by 8 bases, leaving 13 bases between them. This CDR3 spans 14 amino acids. CDR3 coding DNA: TGTGCCAGCAGCTTAGGACTTATTGGCCATGAGCAGTTCTTC. The encoded protein is CASSLGLIGHEQFF.

The chain is built from TRBV5-1 and TRBJ2-3; a possible D gene is TRBD2 (6 bases). Germline loops: CDR1 SGHRS, CDR2 YFSETQ. The ends were cut back, 7 bases at V and 2 bases at J, with 14 bases in the middle. The CDR3 is 14 amino acids. The CDR3 here is CASQAGGPTDTQYF. DNA for the CDR3: TGCGCCAGCCAGGCAGGAGGGCCCACAGATACGCAGTATTTT.

The rearrangement uses TRBV28 and TRBJ1-2; D uncertain. The CDR3 sequence is 14 residues long. V dropped 1 base and J dropped 7 bases, with 13 bases sitting between them. The germline V gene has CDR1 MDHEN and CDR2 SYDVKM. This chain's CDR3 is CASSLLRIRGGYTF. CDR3 in DNA: TGTGCCAGCAGTTTATTAAGGATAAGAGGTGGCTACACCTTC.

This clone appeared a single time. V and J are TRBV18 and TRBJ2-1, with D unresolved. CDR3 length: 14 residues. V lost 0 bases and J lost 9, with 12 bases in between. Germline lookup yields CDR1 KGHSH and CDR2 LQKENI. The CDR3 is CASSPPSSDGEQFF. The DNA for the CDR3 is TGTGCCAGCTCACCACCTTCCAGCGACGGTGAGCAGTTCTTC.

V usage is TRBV5-5 and J usage is TRBJ2-7, with a weak D call TRBD1 (6 bases). The length of the CDR3 is 13 residues. Germline lookup yields CDR1 SGHKS and CDR2 YYEKEE (reference sequence). The V end was cut by 0 bases, the J end by 3 bases, with 7 bases between. As DNA, the CDR3 is TGTGCCAGCAGCTTGGAGGGGGACTACGAGCAGTACGTC. This sequence encodes CASSLEGDYEQYV.

The chain links TRBV11-2 to TRBJ2-2, with a possible D match to TRBD2 (6 bases). The CDR3 covers 13 residues. V was trimmed by 1 base and J by 6 bases, leaving 6 bases between them. Germline assignment: CDR1 SGHAT and CDR2 FQNNGV. The CDR3 region is CASSLAGAGELFF. The CDR3 region has the DNA TGTGCCAGCAGCTTAGCGGGAGCCGGGGAGCTGTTTTTT.

The sample holds a few counts of this clone. This chain uses TRBV5-6 with TRBJ1-3; D unclear. The ends were cut back, 2 bases at V and 0 bases at J, with 6 bases in the middle. CDR1 is SGHDT, CDR2 YYEEEE, per germline. The CDR3 has 14 amino acids. The CDR3 sequence is CASSFRSSGNTIYF. The CDR3 DNA sequence: TGTGCCAGCAGCTTCCGCAGCTCTGGAAACACCATATATTTT.

This chain links TRBV19 with TRBJ1-2, with 7 positions matching TRBD1. V shed 3 bases, J shed 0 bases, and the junction held 10 bases outside the gene matches. This CDR3 is built from 17 residues. Germline CDR1 and CDR2: LNHDA and SQIVND (reference sequence). The DNA for the CDR3 is TGTGCCAGTAGTATTTTAGGGACAGCGCTAGCTAACTATGGCTACACCTTC. Protein: CASSILGTALANYGYTF.

V usage is TRBV9 and J usage is TRBJ2-7, with D maybe TRBD1 (6 bases). Germline assignment: CDR1 SGDLS and CDR2 YYNGEE. This CDR3 is 13 amino acids long. Trimming removed 4 bases at V and 9 bases at J, with 17 bases between. The CDR3 DNA reads TGTGCCAGCAGCTCCCCAAACAGGGTAGTGCAGTACTTC. Its translation: CASSSPNRVVQYF.

The rearrangement uses TRBV27 and TRBJ1-2, with 8 positions matching TRBD1. Looked up from germline, CDR1 is MNHEY and CDR2 is SMNVEV (reference sequence). The CDR3 consists of 14 residues. J was trimmed by 4 bases and V by 4 bases; bases with no gene match: 5. The CDR3 here is CASSSDRVGYGYTF. CDR3 coding DNA: TGTGCCAGCAGTTCGGACAGGGTGGGCTATGGCTACACCTTC.

The chain employs TRBV4-3 and TRBJ2-1; 12 bases match TRBD2. CDR1 is LGHNA and CDR2 is YSLEER in the germline V gene. CDR3 length: 16 residues. V lost 3 bases, J lost 2 bases, and 2 bases stayed unmatched. As DNA, the CDR3 is TGCGCCAGCAGCCAGCTAGCGGGGGGGACCTACAATGAGCAGTTCTTC. Translating gives CASSQLAGGTYNEQFF.

This clone occurred a few times. The chain uses TRBV9 and TRBJ1-1, with TRBD1 matching over 8 bases. The germline CDR1 and CDR2 sequences are SGDLS and YYNGEE. The CDR3 runs 14 residues. J lost 6 bases, V lost 0 bases, and 4 bases had no gene match. The CDR3 nucleotides are TGTGCCAGCAGCGTAGATCACAGGGGGGCTGAAGCTTTCTTT. Translated, it gives CASSVDHRGAEAFF.